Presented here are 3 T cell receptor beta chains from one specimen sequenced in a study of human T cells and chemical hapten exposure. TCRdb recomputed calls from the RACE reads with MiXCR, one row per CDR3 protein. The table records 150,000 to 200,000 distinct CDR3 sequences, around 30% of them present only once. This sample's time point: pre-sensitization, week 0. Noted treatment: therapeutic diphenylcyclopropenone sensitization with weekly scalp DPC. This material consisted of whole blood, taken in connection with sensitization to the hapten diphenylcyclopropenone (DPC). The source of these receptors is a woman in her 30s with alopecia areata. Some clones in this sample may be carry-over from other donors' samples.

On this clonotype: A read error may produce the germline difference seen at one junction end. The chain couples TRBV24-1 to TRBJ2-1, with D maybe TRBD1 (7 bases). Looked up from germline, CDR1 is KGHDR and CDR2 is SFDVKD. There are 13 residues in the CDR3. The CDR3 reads CATSDARGDDQFF. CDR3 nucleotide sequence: TGTGCCACCAGTGATGCCAGGGGGGATGACCAGTTCTTC.

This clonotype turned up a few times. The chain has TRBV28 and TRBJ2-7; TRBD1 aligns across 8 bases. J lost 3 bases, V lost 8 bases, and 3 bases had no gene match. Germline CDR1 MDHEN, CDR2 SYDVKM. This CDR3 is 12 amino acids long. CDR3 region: CASQGAHYEQYF. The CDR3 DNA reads TGTGCCAGCCAGGGGGCTCACTACGAGCAGTACTTC.

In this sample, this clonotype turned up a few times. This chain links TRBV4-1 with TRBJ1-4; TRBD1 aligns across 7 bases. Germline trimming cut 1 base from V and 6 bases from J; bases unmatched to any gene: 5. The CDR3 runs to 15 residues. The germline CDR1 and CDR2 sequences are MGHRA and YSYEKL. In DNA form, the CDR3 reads TGCGCCAGCAGCCAAGCGGGACAGCCAGATGAAAAACTGTTTTTT. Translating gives CASSQAGQPDEKLFF.